Sequencing of this T cell receptor (beta chain) was carried out in a study of blood T cell repertoires in COVID-19. This CDR3 is built from 12 residues. Trimming removed 2 bases from V and 9 bases from J, with 9 bases in between. The germline V gene has CDR1 SGHRS and CDR2 YFSETQ. Original processing methods: The authors estimated nucleated cell counts from reference gene primer amplification. Using immunoSEQ multiplex PCR, the repertoire was profiled, and TCRdb retains in-frame clones only, with some absent. V and J calls and clone size follow that table, whereas D and trimming were derived from the DNA. The sample yields 150,000 to 200,000 clones, roughly nine tenths seen once.

The clonotype originates from a woman aged 60 to 75 with COVID-19, enrolled during active disease. This chain links TRBV5-1 with TRBJ2-1; D gene ambiguous. The sequenced sample consisted of peripheral blood. The CDR3 DNA reads as TGCGCCAGCAGCTTCAAAAACTTTGAGCAGTTCTTC. It codes for CASSFKNFEQFF.